This is a list of T cell receptor beta chains from one sample in a study of OX40 agonist ivuxolimab in advanced cancers. The protocol was immunoSEQ multiplex PCR, while the TCRdb copy is restricted to in-frame clones and leaves out a portion. The sample shows around 84,000 clones, 80% to 95% of them seen only once. The sequenced sample was CD4+ or CD8+ T cells sorted from blood, obtained in a trial of the OX40 agonist ivuxolimab. Source of these receptors: an adult with an advanced solid tumor such as melanoma, head and neck, liver or kidney cancer. The CDR3 runs from the conserved cysteine through the conserved F or W. A D gene is named only where the DNA matches it firmly. The size field is filled for only some rows; it gives once, few, many or a size class.

d_gene: .
j_gene: TRBJ2-7
abundance: .
v_gene: TRBV19
CDR3aa: CASTRGPYEQYF
CDR3nt: TGTGCCAGTACACGGGGGCCTTACGAGCAGTACTTC

d_gene: .
j_gene: TRBJ2-1
abundance: once
v_gene: TRBV5-1
CDR3aa: CASSPFAGEDNEQFF
CDR3nt: TGCGCCAGCAGCCCTTTTGCCGGGGAAGACAATGAGCAGTTCTTC

d_gene: .
j_gene: TRBJ1-1
abundance: .
v_gene: TRBV7-6
CDR3aa: CASSLYRESTMDTEAFF
CDR3nt: TGTGCCAGCAGCTTATACAGGGAGTCTACCATGGACACTGAAGCTTTCTTT

d_gene: .
j_gene: TRBJ1-2
abundance: .
v_gene: TRBV27
CDR3aa: CASSLSAGGYGYTF
CDR3nt: TGTGCCAGCAGTTTATCCGCTGGGGGCTATGGCTACACCTTC

d_gene: .
j_gene: TRBJ1-5
abundance: once
v_gene: TRBV29-1
CDR3aa: CSVQGPSNQPQHF
CDR3nt: TGCAGCGTTCAGGGTCCGAGCAATCAGCCCCAGCATTTT

d_gene: .
j_gene: TRBJ1-2
abundance: .
v_gene: TRBV4-1
CDR3aa: CASSQPGQPQNYGYTF
CDR3nt: TGCGCCAGCAGCCAGCCGGGGCAGCCCCAAAACTATGGCTACACCTTC

d_gene: .
j_gene: TRBJ2-3
abundance: .
v_gene: TRBV5-3
CDR3aa: CARSLEVTTKYADTQYF
CDR3nt: TGTGCCAGAAGCTTGGAGGTGACAACCAAGTACGCAGATACGCAGTATTTT

d_gene: .
j_gene: TRBJ1-2
abundance: once
v_gene: TRBV19
CDR3aa: CASSPGLNYGYTF
CDR3nt: TGTGCCAGTAGTCCGGGACTGAACTATGGCTACACCTTC

d_gene: TRBD1
j_gene: TRBJ1-2
abundance: .
v_gene: TRBV6-5
CDR3aa: CASSYSMQGAYGYTF
CDR3nt: TGTGCCAGCAGTTACTCGATGCAGGGGGCGTATGGCTACACCTTC

d_gene: .
j_gene: TRBJ1-1
abundance: few
v_gene: TRBV5-1
CDR3aa: CASSSLTEAFF
CDR3nt: TGCGCCAGCAGTAGCCTTACTGAAGCTTTCTTT

d_gene: TRBD2
j_gene: TRBJ2-5
abundance: .
v_gene: TRBV5-5
CDR3aa: CASSLVLAGGPETQYF
CDR3nt: TGTGCCAGCAGCTTGGTCCTAGCGGGGGGCCCGGAGACCCAGTACTTC

d_gene: TRBD2
j_gene: TRBJ2-1
abundance: .
v_gene: TRBV27
CDR3aa: CASKPIGTSPYNEQFF
CDR3nt: TGTGCCAGTAAACCAATCGGGACTAGCCCCTACAATGAGCAGTTCTTC

d_gene: .
j_gene: TRBJ2-7
abundance: .
v_gene: TRBV21-1
CDR3aa: CASSKGGGSGYEQYF
CDR3nt: TGTGCCAGCAGCAAAGGGGGTGGCAGCGGCTACGAGCAGTACTTC

d_gene: TRBD1
j_gene: TRBJ1-1
abundance: once
v_gene: TRBV18
CDR3aa: CASSPLDRGDITEAFF
CDR3nt: TGTGCCAGCTCACCGCTCGACAGGGGTGATATTACTGAAGCTTTCTTT

d_gene: .
j_gene: TRBJ2-3
abundance: .
v_gene: TRBV19
CDR3aa: CASSLGPDTQYF
CDR3nt: TGTGCCAGTAGTCTGGGTCCAGATACGCAGTATTTT

d_gene: .
j_gene: TRBJ1-6
abundance: .
v_gene: TRBV5-6
CDR3aa: CASSLVGSGSPLHF
CDR3nt: TGTGCCAGCAGCTTGGTAGGATCAGGTTCACCCCTCCACTTT

d_gene: .
j_gene: TRBJ2-7
abundance: .
v_gene: TRBV4-2
CDR3aa: CASSQGRDTSYEQYF
CDR3nt: TGTGCCAGCAGCCAAGGTCGGGACACCTCCTACGAGCAGTACTTC

d_gene: TRBD2
j_gene: TRBJ2-1
abundance: .
v_gene: TRBV7-3
CDR3aa: CASSLDLGLAGENEQFF
CDR3nt: TGTGCCAGCAGCTTAGATCTGGGACTAGCGGGGGAGAATGAGCAGTTCTTC

d_gene: .
j_gene: TRBJ1-2
abundance: .
v_gene: TRBV5-4
CDR3aa: CASSSYHSVYNYGYTF
CDR3nt: TGTGCCAGCAGCTCGTACCACTCAGTCTATAACTATGGCTACACCTTC

d_gene: TRBD1
j_gene: TRBJ1-2
abundance: .
v_gene: TRBV5-1
CDR3aa: CASSLGTGLANYGYTF
CDR3nt: TGTGCCAGCAGCTTGGGGACAGGGTTAGCTAACTATGGCTACACCTTC

d_gene: TRBD1
j_gene: TRBJ1-1
abundance: .
v_gene: TRBV27
CDR3aa: CASSLTGGTEAFF
CDR3nt: TGTGCCAGCAGCCTGACAGGGGGAACTGAAGCTTTCTTT

d_gene: .
j_gene: TRBJ2-7
abundance: .
v_gene: TRBV5-4
CDR3aa: CASSLPGTYEQYF
CDR3nt: TGTGCCAGCAGCTTACCAGGAACCTACGAGCAGTACTTC

d_gene: TRBD1
j_gene: TRBJ2-2
abundance: .
v_gene: TRBV5-1
CDR3aa: CASSLYRTGKGTGELFF
CDR3nt: TGCGCCAGCAGCTTGTATCGGACAGGGAAGGGTACCGGGGAGCTGTTTTTT

d_gene: .
j_gene: TRBJ1-2
abundance: .
v_gene: TRBV2
CDR3aa: CASRDPAWQGGYGYTF
CDR3nt: TGTGCCAGCAGAGACCCCGCATGGCAGGGAGGATATGGCTACACCTTC

d_gene: TRBD2
j_gene: TRBJ2-7
abundance: .
v_gene: TRBV29-1
CDR3aa: CSVEETSGVYEQYF
CDR3nt: TGCAGCGTTGAAGAAACTAGCGGGGTTTACGAGCAGTACTTC

d_gene: .
j_gene: TRBJ2-7
abundance: .
v_gene: TRBV27
CDR3aa: CASSLRVFGGFEQYF
CDR3nt: TGTGCCAGCAGTTTAAGGGTCTTTGGGGGCTTCGAGCAGTACTTC

d_gene: TRBD2
j_gene: TRBJ2-1
abundance: .
v_gene: TRBV4-1
CDR3aa: CASSQDLSGGPFYNEQFF
CDR3nt: TGCGCCAGCAGCCAAGATCTCTCGGGGGGGCCGTTCTACAATGAGCAGTTCTTC

d_gene: .
j_gene: TRBJ2-1
abundance: .
v_gene: TRBV27
CDR3aa: CASSLGRSYNEQFF
CDR3nt: TGTGCCAGCAGTTTGGGAAGGTCCTACAATGAGCAGTTCTTC